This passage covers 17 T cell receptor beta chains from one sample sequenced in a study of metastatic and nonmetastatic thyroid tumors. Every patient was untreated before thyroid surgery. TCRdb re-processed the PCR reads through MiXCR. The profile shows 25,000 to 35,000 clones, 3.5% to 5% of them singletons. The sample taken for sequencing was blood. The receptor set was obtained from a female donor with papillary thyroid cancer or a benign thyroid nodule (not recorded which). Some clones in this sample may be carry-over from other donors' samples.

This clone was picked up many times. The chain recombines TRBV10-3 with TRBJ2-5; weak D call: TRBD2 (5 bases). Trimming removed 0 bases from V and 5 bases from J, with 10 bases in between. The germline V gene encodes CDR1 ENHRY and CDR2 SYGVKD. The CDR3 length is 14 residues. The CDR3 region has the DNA TGTGCCATCAGTGAGTCGATCAGGAGGGAGACCCAGTACTTC. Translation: CAISESIRRETQYF.

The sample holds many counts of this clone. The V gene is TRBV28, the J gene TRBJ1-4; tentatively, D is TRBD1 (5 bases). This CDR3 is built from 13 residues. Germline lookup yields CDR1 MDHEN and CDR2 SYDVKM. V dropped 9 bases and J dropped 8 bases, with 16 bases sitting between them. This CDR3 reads CASLGGDREKLFF. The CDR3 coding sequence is TGTGCCAGTCTGGGGGGGGATCGGGAAAAACTGTTTTTT. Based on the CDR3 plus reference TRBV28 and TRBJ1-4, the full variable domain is DVKVTQSSRYLVKRTGEKVFLECVQDMDHENMFWYRQDPGLGLRLIYFSYDVKMKEKGDIPEGYSVSREKKERFSLILESASTNQTSMYLCASLGGDREKLFFGSGTQLSVL.

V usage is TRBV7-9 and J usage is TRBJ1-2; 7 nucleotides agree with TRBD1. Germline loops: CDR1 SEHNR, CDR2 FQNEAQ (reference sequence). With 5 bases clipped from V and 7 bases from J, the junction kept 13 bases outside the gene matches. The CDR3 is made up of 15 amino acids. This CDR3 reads CASSPTGIPDSGYTF. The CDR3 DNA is TGTGCCAGCAGCCCGACAGGGATCCCCGACAGTGGCTACACCTTC.

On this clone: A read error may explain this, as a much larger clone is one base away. CDR3 region: CAGSFSIKSYEQYF. The CDR3 DNA is TGTGCCGGCAGCTTCTCAATAAAATCCTACGAGCAGTACTTC. The rearrangement joins TRBV5-4 to TRBJ2-7; no definite D call. Germline V gene data show CDR1 as SGHNT and CDR2 as YYREEE (reference sequence). The CDR3 has 14 residues.

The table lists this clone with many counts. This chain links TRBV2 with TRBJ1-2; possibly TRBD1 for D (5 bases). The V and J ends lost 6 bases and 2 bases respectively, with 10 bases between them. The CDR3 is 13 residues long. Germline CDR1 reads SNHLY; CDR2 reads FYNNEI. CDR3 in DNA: TGTGCCAGCAGGCGGGACGTAAACTATGGCTACACCTTC. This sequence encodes CASRRDVNYGYTF. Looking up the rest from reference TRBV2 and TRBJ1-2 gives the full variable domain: EPEVTQTPSHQVTQMGQEVILRCVPISNHLYFYWYRQILGQKVEFLVSFYNNEISEKSEIFDDQFSVERPDGSNFTLKIRSTKLEDSAMYFCASRRDVNYGYTFGSGTRLTVV.

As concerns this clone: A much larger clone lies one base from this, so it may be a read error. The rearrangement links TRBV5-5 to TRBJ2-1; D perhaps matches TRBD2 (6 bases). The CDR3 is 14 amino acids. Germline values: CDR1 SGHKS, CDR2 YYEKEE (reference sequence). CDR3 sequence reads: CASSLGPGANGQFF. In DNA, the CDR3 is TGTGCCAGCAGCTTGGGCCCGGGAGCCAATGGGCAGTTCTTC.

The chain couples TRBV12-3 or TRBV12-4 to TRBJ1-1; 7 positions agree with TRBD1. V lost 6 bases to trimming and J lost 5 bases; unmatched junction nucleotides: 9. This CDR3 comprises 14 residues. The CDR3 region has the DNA TGTGCCAGCAGCAAGGGGGCTGGAGGGACTGAAGCTTTCTTT. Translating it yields CASSKGAGGTEAFF.

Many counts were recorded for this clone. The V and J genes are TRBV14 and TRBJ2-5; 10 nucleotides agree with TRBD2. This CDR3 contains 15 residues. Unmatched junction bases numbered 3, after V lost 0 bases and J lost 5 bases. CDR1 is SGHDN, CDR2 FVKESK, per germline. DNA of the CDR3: TGTGCCAGCAGCCAAGATCTAGCGGGAGTGGAGACCCAGTACTTC. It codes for CASSQDLAGVETQYF.

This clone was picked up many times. Written as DNA, the CDR3 is TGTGCCAGCAGTAAGACAGGGGACACTGAAGCTTTCTTT. Its protein product is CASSKTGDTEAFF. The V gene is TRBV6-1, the J gene TRBJ1-1; the match to TRBD1 covers 8 bases. The CDR3 loop spans 13 amino acids. The V gene's germline CDR1 is MNHNS and CDR2 SASEGT. With 5 bases clipped from V and 3 bases from J, the junction kept 2 bases outside the gene matches.

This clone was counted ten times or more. The CDR3 loop reads CSARDRVDTIYF. CDR3 sequence (DNA): TGCAGTGCTAGGGACAGGGTTGACACCATATATTTT. V and J are TRBV20-1 and TRBJ1-3; 8 bases fit TRBD1. The J segment lost 8 bases and the V segment lost 3 bases, leaving 3 bases of the junction unmatched. The CDR3 totals 12 residues. Germline V gene lookup returns CDR1 DFQATT and CDR2 SNEGSKA (reference sequence).

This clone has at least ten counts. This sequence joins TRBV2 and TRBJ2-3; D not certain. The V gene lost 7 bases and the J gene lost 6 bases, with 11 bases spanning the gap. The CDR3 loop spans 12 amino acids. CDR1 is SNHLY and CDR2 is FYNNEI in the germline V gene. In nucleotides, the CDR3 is TGTGCCAGCACATTCCAAGTGGATACGCAGTATTTT. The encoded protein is CASTFQVDTQYF.

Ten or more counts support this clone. The CDR3 coding sequence is TGCGCCAGCAGCTTGGAGGGGGCAGGTAACACCGGGGAGCTGTTTTTT. Residues: CASSLEGAGNTGELFF. J is TRBJ2-2 and V is TRBV5-1; 7 bases line up with TRBD1. The CDR3 covers 16 residues. The trim removed 0 bases at V and 2 bases at J, leaving 4 bases unmatched. CDR1 and CDR2 from the germline V gene are SGHRS and YFSETQ.

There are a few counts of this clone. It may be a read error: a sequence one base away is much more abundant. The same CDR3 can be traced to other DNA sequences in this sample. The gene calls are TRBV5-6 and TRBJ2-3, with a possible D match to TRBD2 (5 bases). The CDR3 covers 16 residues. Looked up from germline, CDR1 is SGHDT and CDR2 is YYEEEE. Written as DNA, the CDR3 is TGTGCCAGCAGCTTGGTGGCTAGCCGTCACAGAGATACACAGTATTTT. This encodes CASSLVASRHRDTQYF.

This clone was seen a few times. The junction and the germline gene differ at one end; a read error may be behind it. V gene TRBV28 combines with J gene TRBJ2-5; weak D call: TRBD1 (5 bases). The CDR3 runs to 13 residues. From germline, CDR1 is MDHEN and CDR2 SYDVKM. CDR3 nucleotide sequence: TGTGCCAGCAGGCGACAGCTTCAAGAGACACAGAACTTC. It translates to CASRRQLQETQNF.

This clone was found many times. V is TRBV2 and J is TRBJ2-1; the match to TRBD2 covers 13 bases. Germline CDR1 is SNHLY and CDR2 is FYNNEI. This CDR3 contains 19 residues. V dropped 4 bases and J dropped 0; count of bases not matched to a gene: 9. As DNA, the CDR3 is TGTGCCAGCAGTGGAGGTGAAACTAGCGGGAGGGTCTCCTACAATGAGCAGTTCTTC. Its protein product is CASSGGETSGRVSYNEQFF. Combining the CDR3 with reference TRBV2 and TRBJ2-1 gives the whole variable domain EPEVTQTPSHQVTQMGQEVILRCVPISNHLYFYWYRQILGQKVEFLVSFYNNEISEKSEIFDDQFSVERPDGSNFTLKIRSTKLEDSAMYFCASSGGETSGRVSYNEQFFGPGTRLTVL.

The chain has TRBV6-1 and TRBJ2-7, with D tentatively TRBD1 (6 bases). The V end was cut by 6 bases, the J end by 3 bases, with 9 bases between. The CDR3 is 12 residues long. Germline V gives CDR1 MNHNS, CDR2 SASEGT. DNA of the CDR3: TGTGCCAGCAGCCGGGACATCTACGAGCAGTACTTC. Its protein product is CASSRDIYEQYF.

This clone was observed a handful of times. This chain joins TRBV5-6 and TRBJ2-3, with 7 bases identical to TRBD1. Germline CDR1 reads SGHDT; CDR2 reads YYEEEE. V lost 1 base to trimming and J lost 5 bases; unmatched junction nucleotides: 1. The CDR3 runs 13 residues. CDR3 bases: TGTGCCAGCAGCTTGAGGGGGCGAGATACGCAGTATTTT. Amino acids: CASSLRGRDTQYF.